The sequence of this TCR beta chain was determined in a study of human T cells and chemical hapten exposure. As to time point: patch test 1, 2 weeks after DPC sensitization. The treatment: therapeutic diphenylcyclopropenone sensitization with weekly scalp DPC. This CDR3 comprises 15 residues. Losses at the gene ends were 5 bases for V and 1 base for J; bases not matched to a gene: 5. One entry per CDR3 protein, called by TCRdb with MiXCR from the RACE reads. The data contain 150,000 to 200,000 distinct CDR3 sequences, roughly 14% of them seen just once; the ten biggest clones take up 1.7%. The starting material was whole blood, obtained in connection with sensitization to the hapten diphenylcyclopropenone (DPC). The sequence was collected from a woman aged 30 to 39 with alopecia areata. Some clones in this sample may be carry-over from other donors' samples. This chain connects TRBV12-3 or TRBV12-4 to TRBJ2-7; 10 positions match TRBD2. The CDR3 DNA sequence: TGTGCCAGCAGTCCTAGTAGCGGGAGGTCCTACGAGCAGTACTTC. Protein product: CASSPSSGRSYEQYF.